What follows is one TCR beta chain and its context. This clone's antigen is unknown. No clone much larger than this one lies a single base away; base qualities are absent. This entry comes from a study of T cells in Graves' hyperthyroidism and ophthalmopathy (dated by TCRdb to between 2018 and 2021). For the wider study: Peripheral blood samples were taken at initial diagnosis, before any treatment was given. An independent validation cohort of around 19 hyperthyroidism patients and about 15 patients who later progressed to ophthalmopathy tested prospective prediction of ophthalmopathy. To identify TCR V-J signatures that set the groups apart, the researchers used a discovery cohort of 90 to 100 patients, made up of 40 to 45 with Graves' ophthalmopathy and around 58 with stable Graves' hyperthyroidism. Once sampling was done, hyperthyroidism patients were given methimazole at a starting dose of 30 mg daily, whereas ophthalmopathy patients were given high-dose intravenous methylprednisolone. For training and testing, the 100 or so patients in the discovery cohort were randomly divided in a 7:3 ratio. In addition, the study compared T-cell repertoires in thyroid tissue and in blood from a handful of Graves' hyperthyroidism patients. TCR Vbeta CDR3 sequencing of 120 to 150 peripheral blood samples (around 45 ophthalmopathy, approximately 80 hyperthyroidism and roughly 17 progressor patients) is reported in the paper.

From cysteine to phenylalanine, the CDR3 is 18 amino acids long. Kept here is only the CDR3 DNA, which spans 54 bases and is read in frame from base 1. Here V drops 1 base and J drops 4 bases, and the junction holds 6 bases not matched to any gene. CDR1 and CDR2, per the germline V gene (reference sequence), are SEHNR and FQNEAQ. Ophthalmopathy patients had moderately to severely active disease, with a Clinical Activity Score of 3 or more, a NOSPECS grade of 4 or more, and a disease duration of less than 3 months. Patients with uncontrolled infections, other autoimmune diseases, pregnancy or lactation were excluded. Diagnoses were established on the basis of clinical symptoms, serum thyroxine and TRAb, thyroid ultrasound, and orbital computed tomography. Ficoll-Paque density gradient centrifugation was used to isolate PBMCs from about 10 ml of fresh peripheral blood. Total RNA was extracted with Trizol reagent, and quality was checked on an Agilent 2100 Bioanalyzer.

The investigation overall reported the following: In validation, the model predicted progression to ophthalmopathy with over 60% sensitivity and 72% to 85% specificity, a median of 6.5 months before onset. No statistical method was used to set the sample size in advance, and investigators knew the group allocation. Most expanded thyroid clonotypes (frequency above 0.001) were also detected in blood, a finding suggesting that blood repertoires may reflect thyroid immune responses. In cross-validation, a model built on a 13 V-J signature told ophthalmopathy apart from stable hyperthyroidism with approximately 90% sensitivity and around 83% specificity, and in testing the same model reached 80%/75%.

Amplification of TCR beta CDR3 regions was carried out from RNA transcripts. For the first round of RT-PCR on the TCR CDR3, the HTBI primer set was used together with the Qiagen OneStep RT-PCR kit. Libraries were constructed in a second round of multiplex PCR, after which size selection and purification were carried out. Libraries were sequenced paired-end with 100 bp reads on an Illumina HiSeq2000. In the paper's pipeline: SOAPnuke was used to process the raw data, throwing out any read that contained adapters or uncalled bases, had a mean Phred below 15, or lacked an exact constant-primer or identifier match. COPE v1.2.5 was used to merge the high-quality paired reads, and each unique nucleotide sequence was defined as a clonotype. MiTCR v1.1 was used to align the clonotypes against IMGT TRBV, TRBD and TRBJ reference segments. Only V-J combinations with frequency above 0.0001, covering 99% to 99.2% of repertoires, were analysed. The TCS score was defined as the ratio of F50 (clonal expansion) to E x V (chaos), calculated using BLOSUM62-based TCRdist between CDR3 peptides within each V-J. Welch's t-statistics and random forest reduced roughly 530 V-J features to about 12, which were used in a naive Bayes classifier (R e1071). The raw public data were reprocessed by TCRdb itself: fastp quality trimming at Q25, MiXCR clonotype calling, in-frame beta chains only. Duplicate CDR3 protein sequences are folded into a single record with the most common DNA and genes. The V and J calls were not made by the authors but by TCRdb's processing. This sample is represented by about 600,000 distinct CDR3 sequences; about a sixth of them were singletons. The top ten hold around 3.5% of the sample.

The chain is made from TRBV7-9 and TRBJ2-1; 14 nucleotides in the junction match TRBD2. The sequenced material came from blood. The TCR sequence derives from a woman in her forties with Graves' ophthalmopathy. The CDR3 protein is CASSLVWTSGRMYNEQFF. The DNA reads TGTGCCAGCAGCTTAGTTTGGACTAGCGGGAGGATGTACAATGAGCAGTTCTTC.